Below are 32 T cell receptor beta chains sequenced from a single sample in a study of T cell repertoires and HLA-DP antigens. Their specific antigens are unknown. Profiling relied on immunoSEQ multiplex PCR, and the TCRdb table lists in-frame clones only, not all of them. The sample records about 110,000 clones, 80% to 95% being singletons. The material sequenced was CD4+ T cells from PBMCs. The source is a woman aged 18 to 35 in good health and CMV-seronegative.

The chain uses TRBV7-9 and TRBJ2-5; D is unresolved. V lost 5 bases to trimming and J lost 2 bases, with 0 bases between them. The CDR3 has 10 residues. Germline V gene lookup returns CDR1 SEHNR and CDR2 FQNEAQ (reference sequence). CDR3 DNA: TGTGCCAGCAGCCAAGAGACCCAGTACTTC. Its protein is CASSQETQYF.

V gene TRBV18 combines with J gene TRBJ1-1, with 7 bases matching TRBD1. V shed 3 bases, J shed 0 bases, and the junction held 4 bases outside the gene matches. The CDR3 runs to 15 residues. Looked up from germline, CDR1 is KGHSH and CDR2 is LQKENI. Here the CDR3 DNA reads TGTGCCAGCTCACCGGGACAGACCATGAACACTGAAGCTTTCTTT. Translating it yields CASSPGQTMNTEAFF.

The genes are TRBV5-6 and TRBJ2-5; perhaps TRBD2 as D (5 bases). V lost 1 base and J lost 1, with 14 bases in between. CDR3 length equals 16 residues. From germline, CDR1 is SGHDT and CDR2 YYEEEE. The CDR3 loop reads CASSLSRGTPQETQYF. The CDR3 DNA follows: TGTGCCAGCAGCTTGTCCCGGGGTACCCCCCAAGAGACCCAGTACTTC.

The chain employs TRBV9 and TRBJ1-2; the match to TRBD1 covers 9 bases. Unmatched junction bases numbered 7, after V lost 0 bases and J lost 4 bases. Germline assignment: CDR1 SGDLS and CDR2 YYNGEE. The CDR3 sequence is 16 residues long. The DNA for the CDR3 is TGTGCCAGCAGCGTAGGTCCAGGACAGGGGAGCTATGGCTACACCTTC. Its translation is CASSVGPGQGSYGYTF.

This clone was detected only once. The genes are TRBV9 and TRBJ2-3, with 9 bases lining up with TRBD2. The germline gives CDR1 SGDLS, CDR2 YYNGEE. The CDR3 is 14 amino acids. The V gene end was trimmed by 3 bases and the J gene end by 1 base; junction bases not matched to a gene: 0. The CDR3 sequence is CASSGGRGTDTQYF. CDR3 DNA: TGTGCCAGCAGCGGCGGGAGGGGCACAGATACGCAGTATTTT.

The chain combines TRBV6-6 with TRBJ1-1; no firm D call. Germline V lookup: CDR1 MNHNY, CDR2 SVGAGI (reference sequence). The V end was cut by 7 bases, the J end by 1 base, with 4 bases between. The CDR3 sequence is 11 residues long. In DNA, the CDR3 is TGTGCCAGCACCGGGAACACTGAAGCTTTCTTT. Translated, it gives CASTGNTEAFF.

The chain joins TRBV11-1 to TRBJ2-2; TRBD2 matches at 10 bases. The CDR3 covers 18 residues. The V gene's germline CDR1 is SGHAT and CDR2 FQDESV (reference sequence). V dropped 1 base and J dropped 4; count of bases not matched to a gene: 9. CDR3 DNA: TGTGCCAGCAGCTTAGGGGCCCAGCGGGAGGGCGGCACCGGGGAGCTGTTTTTT. It translates to CASSLGAQREGGTGELFF.

The chain recombines TRBV7-9 with TRBJ2-1; 9 bases map to TRBD2. The CDR3 sequence is 19 residues long. With 5 bases clipped from V and 0 bases from J, the junction kept 14 bases outside the gene matches. Germline loops: CDR1 SEHNR, CDR2 FQNEAQ (reference sequence). For the CDR3, the DNA is TGTGCCAGCAGCCCGGGACTAGCAGGCACTTATAGCTCCTACAATGAGCAGTTCTTC. It encodes CASSPGLAGTYSSYNEQFF.

The chain joins TRBV6-5 to TRBJ1-2; D is possibly TRBD1 (5 bases). The CDR3 consists of 14 residues. V shed 5 bases and J shed 3 bases, with 13 bases lying between them. CDR1 and CDR2 (germline): MNHEY, SVGAGI. The CDR3 bases are TGTGCCAGCAGTCGGCGGATGGGGGACTATGGCTACACCTTC. This sequence encodes CASSRRMGDYGYTF.

The V call is TRBV19, the J call TRBJ2-7, with TRBD1 matching 7 bases. Trimming cost V 5 bases and J 4 bases; bases outside gene matches: 5. Germline assignment: CDR1 LNHDA and CDR2 SQIVND (reference sequence). CDR3 size: 13 residues. Written as DNA, the CDR3 is TGTGCCAGTAGTTTTGCCAGGGGGTACGAGCAGTACGTC. Its protein product is CASSFARGYEQYV.

The gene calls are TRBV4-2 and TRBJ2-7; possible D gene TRBD1, 6 bases. Germline lookup yields CDR1 LGHNA and CDR2 YNFKEQ. Trimming took 1 base from V and 3 from J, leaving 16 bases between them. CDR3 length: 16 residues. CDR3 in amino acids: CASSQVVLQGDYEQYF. CDR3 nucleotide sequence: TGTGCCAGCAGCCAAGTGGTTTTACAGGGAGACTACGAGCAGTACTTC.

This clone was detected only once. The chain uses TRBV7-9 and TRBJ2-1; TRBD2 might be the D (5 bases). Looked up from germline, CDR1 is SEHNR and CDR2 is FQNEAQ (reference sequence). The CDR3 covers 17 residues. The V and J ends lost 5 bases and 9 bases respectively, with 26 bases between them. The CDR3, as DNA: TGTGCCAGCAGCGCCAGGTGGGGAATTGAGGGCCCAGTTGAGCAGTTCTTC. Its translation is CASSARWGIEGPVEQFF. Complete variable domain (other parts from reference TRBV7-9 and TRBJ2-1): DTGVSQNPRHKITKRGQNVTFRCDPISEHNRLYWYRQTLGQGPEFLTYFQNEAQLEKSRLLSDRFSAERPKGSFSTLEIQRTEQGDSAMYLCASSARWGIEGPVEQFFGPGTRLTVL.

The chain recombines TRBV5-1 with TRBJ2-3; D not certain. Trimming removed 5 bases from V and 2 bases from J, with 6 bases in between. Germline V gene sequence: CDR1 SGHRS, CDR2 YFSETQ. The CDR3 totals 12 residues. The CDR3 loop reads CASSYNTDTQYF. The DNA of the CDR3 is TGCGCCAGCAGTTATAACACAGATACGCAGTATTTT. The whole variable domain, filled in from reference TRBV5-1 and TRBJ2-3, reads KAGVTQTPRYLIKTRGQQVTLSCSPISGHRSVSWYQQTPGQGLQFLFEYFSETQRNKGNFPGRFSGRQFSNSRSEMNVSTLELGDSALYLCASSYNTDTQYFGPGTRLTVL.

The genes are TRBV4-2 and TRBJ1-1; D is possibly TRBD1 (6 bases). The CDR3 spans 14 residues. Trimming removed 1 base at V and 3 bases at J, with 9 bases between. Germline V gives CDR1 LGHNA, CDR2 YNFKEQ. The CDR3 sequence is CASSQVQGYTEAFF. CDR3 coding DNA: TGTGCCAGCAGCCAAGTTCAGGGGTACACTGAAGCTTTCTTT.

The V and J genes are TRBV7-2 and TRBJ1-2; 8 bases line up with TRBD1. This CDR3 has 17 residues. Trimming at V came to 3 bases and at J to 3 bases, leaving 12 bases not matched to a gene. Germline CDR1 and CDR2: SGHTA and FQGNSA. The CDR3 DNA is TGTGCCAGCAGCTTCCGGACAGGGAGGCCAACCCACTATGGCTACACCTTC. This gives the protein CASSFRTGRPTHYGYTF.

The chain links TRBV4-3 to TRBJ2-1, with D uncertain. Trimming left V 0 bases short and J 7 bases short, with 16 bases between. CDR3 size: 16 residues. The germline gives CDR1 LGHNA, CDR2 YSLEER. The CDR3 DNA is TGCGCCAGCAGCCAAGATGGCGGCAGTAGGTCTAATGAGCAGTTCTTC. It codes for CASSQDGGSRSNEQFF.

The chain recombines TRBV5-4 with TRBJ1-2; D unclear. V was clipped by 3 bases and J by 6 bases, with 15 bases between them. The CDR3 spans 14 residues. Germline lookup yields CDR1 SGHNT and CDR2 YYREEE (reference sequence). The CDR3 nucleotides are TGTGCCAGCAGCTCGCTTAAGGCTCGGGATGGCTACACCTTC. Protein product: CASSSLKARDGYTF.

The V call is TRBV18, the J call TRBJ2-1; D ambiguous. V was cut by 4 bases and J by 4 bases, with 11 bases left in between. The CDR3 has 14 residues. Germline V gives CDR1 KGHSH, CDR2 LQKENI. As DNA, the CDR3 is TGTGCCAGCTCACAGAGTGTAGGGTACAATGAGCAGTTCTTC. This encodes CASSQSVGYNEQFF.

This chain links TRBV5-1 with TRBJ1-6; 8 bases map to TRBD1. Germline CDR1 is SGHRS and CDR2 is YFSETQ. With 5 bases clipped from V and 9 bases from J, the junction kept 7 bases outside the gene matches. The CDR3 is 14 residues long. The CDR3 nucleotides read TGCGCCAGCAGGGAGGGGGACAGGAGTTCACCCCTCCACTTT. Its protein product is CASREGDRSSPLHF.

V usage is TRBV29-1 and J usage is TRBJ2-1; D might be TRBD1 or TRBD2, each matching 6 bases. The CDR3 covers 16 residues. The V end was cut by 6 bases, the J end by 4 bases, with 22 bases between. Germline V lookup: CDR1 SQVTM, CDR2 ANQGSEA. The CDR3 sequence: CSVMIRWGAMYNEQFF. In nucleotides, the CDR3 is TGCAGCGTAATGATAAGGTGGGGGGCGATGTACAATGAGCAGTTCTTC.

The sample holds a few counts of this clone. The chain has TRBV7-9 and TRBJ2-1; TRBD2 aligns across 11 bases. J lost 7 bases, V lost 5 bases, and 16 bases had no gene match. The CDR3 runs 18 residues. The germline gives CDR1 SEHNR, CDR2 FQNEAQ (reference sequence). CDR3 in amino acids: CASSLPPRLAGLVNEQFF. As DNA, the CDR3 is TGTGCCAGCAGCCTACCCCCCCGACTAGCGGGGCTCGTAAATGAGCAGTTCTTC.

The rearrangement joins TRBV18 to TRBJ2-1; 11 bases align to TRBD2. This CDR3 is 17 amino acids long. Germline CDR1 and CDR2: KGHSH and LQKENI. V was pared by 2 bases and J by 7 bases, with 10 bases of the junction left unmatched. CDR3 coding DNA: TGTGCCAGCTCACCAACTAGCGGGGGAGCCGGCGCGAATGAGCAGTTCTTC. Its translation is CASSPTSGGAGANEQFF.

The chain recombines TRBV5-1 with TRBJ2-1; tentative D call: TRBD1 (6 bases). V lost 4 bases and J lost 1, with 18 bases in between. The CDR3 sequence is 17 residues long. Germline lookup yields CDR1 SGHRS and CDR2 YFSETQ. Written as DNA, the CDR3 is TGCGCCAGCAGCGGAGGCTCAGGGGTCCCGTCCTACAATGAGCAGTTCTTC. Protein: CASSGGSGVPSYNEQFF.

The rearrangement joins TRBV11-3 to TRBJ2-7, with a possible D match to TRBD1 (5 bases). Trimming cost V 5 bases and J 4 bases, with 12 bases left between them. The V gene's germline CDR1 is SGHNT and CDR2 YENEEA. This CDR3 has 13 residues. The CDR3 sequence: CASSIGAQYEQYF. Here the CDR3 DNA reads TGTGCCAGCAGCATTGGGGCCCAATACGAGCAGTACTTC.

CDR3 loop: CASSSPPGQGFRQYF. CDR3 sequence (DNA): TGTGCCAGCAGCTCGCCCCCGGGACAGGGTTTTCGGCAGTACTTC. This chain connects TRBV7-9 to TRBJ2-7, with TRBD1 identical over 9 bases. Germline V gene sequence: CDR1 SEHNR, CDR2 FQNEAQ (reference sequence). The length of the CDR3 is 15 residues. J was trimmed by 9 bases and V by 4 bases; bases with no gene match: 13.

This sequence joins TRBV6-4 and TRBJ2-3, with 11 positions matching TRBD2. Germline trimming cut 4 bases from V and 6 bases from J; bases unmatched to any gene: 3. CDR1 MRHNA and CDR2 SNTAGT come from the germline V gene. CDR3 length: 14 residues. CDR3 protein: CASSVSGGADTQYF. The CDR3 DNA is TGTGCCAGCAGTGTTAGCGGGGGGGCCGATACGCAGTATTTT.

The rearrangement uses TRBV7-3 and TRBJ2-2; D is perhaps TRBD1 (6 bases). Germline V lookup: CDR1 SGHTA, CDR2 FQGTGA. V lost 6 bases and J 4 bases, leaving 12 bases between the germline ends. This CDR3 has 14 residues. CDR3 coding DNA: TGTGCCAGCAGACAGGACAGTTCCACCGGGGAGCTGTTTTTT. Translating gives CASRQDSSTGELFF.

The V call is TRBV9, the J call TRBJ2-1; 11 bases are a match to TRBD2. Germline CDR1 and CDR2: SGDLS and YYNGEE. This CDR3 spans 19 amino acids. Trimming removed 3 bases from V and 4 bases from J; junction bases left unmatched: 15. The DNA for the CDR3 is TGTGCCAGCAGCGCGCCACCGGGACTAGCGGAGCCCCTTTACAATGAGCAGTTCTTC. Translating gives CASSAPPGLAEPLYNEQFF.

This clone was detected once. V and J are TRBV4-1 and TRBJ1-3; D call uncertain. Trimming removed 4 bases from V and 2 bases from J, with 15 bases in between. Germline V gives CDR1 MGHRA, CDR2 YSYEKL. The CDR3 consists of 16 residues. The CDR3 DNA reads TGCGCCAGCAGCCCGATGAGAGGGCCCACTGGAAACACCATATATTTT. This sequence encodes CASSPMRGPTGNTIYF.

The chain joins TRBV11-1 to TRBJ1-1; 7 bases are a match to TRBD1. CDR1 is SGHAT and CDR2 is FQDESV in the germline V gene (reference sequence). The CDR3 totals 16 residues. V shed 2 bases and J 1 base; nucleotides not matched to a gene: 7. The CDR3 bases are TGTGCCAGCAGCTTATTTCCCCGACAGGGGAACACTGAAGCTTTCTTT. It is translated as CASSLFPRQGNTEAFF.

The CDR3 sequence: CASSSPRQGAGANVLTF. DNA for the CDR3: TGTGCCAGCAGTTCACCGCGACAGGGGGCTGGGGCCAACGTCCTGACTTTC. This chain joins TRBV28 and TRBJ2-6, with TRBD1 matching over 9 bases. This CDR3 has 17 residues. V was clipped by 4 bases and J by 2 bases; unmatched bases: 6. Germline CDR1 and CDR2: MDHEN and SYDVKM.

This chain connects TRBV9 to TRBJ1-1, with a possible D match to TRBD1 (5 bases). Between the trimmed V and J ends, which lost 0 bases and 4 bases, there was a span of 13 bases. Germline CDR1 SGDLS, CDR2 YYNGEE. This CDR3 is built from 15 residues. Written as DNA, the CDR3 is TGTGCCAGCAGCGTAGGACCGTGGGGGGTCACTGAAGCTTTCTTT. Translation gives CASSVGPWGVTEAFF.